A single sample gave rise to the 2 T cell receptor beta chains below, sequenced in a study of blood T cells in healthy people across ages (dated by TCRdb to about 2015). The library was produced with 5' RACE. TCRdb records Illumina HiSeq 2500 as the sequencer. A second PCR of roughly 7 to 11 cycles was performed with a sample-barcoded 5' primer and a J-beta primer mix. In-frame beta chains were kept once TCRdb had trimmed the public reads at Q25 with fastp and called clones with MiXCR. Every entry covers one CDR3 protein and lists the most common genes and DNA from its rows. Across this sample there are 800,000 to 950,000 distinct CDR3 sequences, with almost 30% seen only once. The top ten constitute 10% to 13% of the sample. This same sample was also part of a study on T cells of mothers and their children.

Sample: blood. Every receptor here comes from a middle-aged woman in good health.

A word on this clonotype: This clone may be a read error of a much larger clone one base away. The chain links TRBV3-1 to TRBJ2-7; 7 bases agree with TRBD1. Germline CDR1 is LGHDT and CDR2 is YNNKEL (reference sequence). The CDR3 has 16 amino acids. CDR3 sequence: CAGSQDGRGFGYEQYF. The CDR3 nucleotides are TGTGCCGGCAGCCAAGATGGCAGGGGGTTTGGCTACGAGCAGTACTTC.

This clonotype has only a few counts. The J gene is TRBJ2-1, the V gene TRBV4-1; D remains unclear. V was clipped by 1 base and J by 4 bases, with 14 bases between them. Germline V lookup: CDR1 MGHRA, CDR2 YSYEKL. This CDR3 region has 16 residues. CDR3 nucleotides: TGCGCCAGCAGCCAAGTGGGTGTCGACGTATACAATGAGCAGTTCTTC. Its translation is CASSQVGVDVYNEQFF.